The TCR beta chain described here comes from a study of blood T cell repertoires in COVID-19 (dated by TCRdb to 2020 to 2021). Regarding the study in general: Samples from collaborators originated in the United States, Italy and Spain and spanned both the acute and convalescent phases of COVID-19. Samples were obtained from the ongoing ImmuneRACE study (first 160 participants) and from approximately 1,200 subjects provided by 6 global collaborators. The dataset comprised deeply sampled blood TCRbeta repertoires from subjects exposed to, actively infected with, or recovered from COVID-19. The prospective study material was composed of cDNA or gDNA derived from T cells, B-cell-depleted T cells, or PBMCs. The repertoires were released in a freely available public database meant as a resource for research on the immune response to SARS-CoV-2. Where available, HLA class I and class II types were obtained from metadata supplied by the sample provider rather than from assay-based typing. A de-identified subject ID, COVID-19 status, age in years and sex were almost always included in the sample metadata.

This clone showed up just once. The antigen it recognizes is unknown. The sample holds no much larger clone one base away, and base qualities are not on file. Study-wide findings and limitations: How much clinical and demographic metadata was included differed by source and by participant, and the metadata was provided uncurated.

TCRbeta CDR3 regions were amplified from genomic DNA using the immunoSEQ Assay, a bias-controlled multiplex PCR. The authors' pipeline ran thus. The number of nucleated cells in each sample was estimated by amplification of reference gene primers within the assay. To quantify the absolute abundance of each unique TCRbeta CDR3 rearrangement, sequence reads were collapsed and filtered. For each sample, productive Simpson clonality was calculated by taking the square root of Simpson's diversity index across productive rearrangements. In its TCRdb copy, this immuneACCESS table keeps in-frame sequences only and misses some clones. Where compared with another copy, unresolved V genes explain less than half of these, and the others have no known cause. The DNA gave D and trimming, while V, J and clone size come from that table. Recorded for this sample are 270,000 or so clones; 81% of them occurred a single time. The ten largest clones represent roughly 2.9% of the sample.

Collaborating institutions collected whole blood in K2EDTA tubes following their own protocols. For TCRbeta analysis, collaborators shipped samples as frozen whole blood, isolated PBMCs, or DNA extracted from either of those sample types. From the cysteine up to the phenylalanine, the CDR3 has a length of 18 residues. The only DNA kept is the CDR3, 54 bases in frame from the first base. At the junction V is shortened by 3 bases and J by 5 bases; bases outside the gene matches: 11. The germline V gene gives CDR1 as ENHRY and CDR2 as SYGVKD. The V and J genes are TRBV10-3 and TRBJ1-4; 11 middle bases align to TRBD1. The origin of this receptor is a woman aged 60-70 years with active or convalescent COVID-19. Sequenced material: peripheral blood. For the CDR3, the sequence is CAISDGQGAHPPNEKLFF. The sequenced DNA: TGTGCCATCAGTGACGGACAGGGGGCTCACCCCCCCAATGAAAAACTGTTTTTT.